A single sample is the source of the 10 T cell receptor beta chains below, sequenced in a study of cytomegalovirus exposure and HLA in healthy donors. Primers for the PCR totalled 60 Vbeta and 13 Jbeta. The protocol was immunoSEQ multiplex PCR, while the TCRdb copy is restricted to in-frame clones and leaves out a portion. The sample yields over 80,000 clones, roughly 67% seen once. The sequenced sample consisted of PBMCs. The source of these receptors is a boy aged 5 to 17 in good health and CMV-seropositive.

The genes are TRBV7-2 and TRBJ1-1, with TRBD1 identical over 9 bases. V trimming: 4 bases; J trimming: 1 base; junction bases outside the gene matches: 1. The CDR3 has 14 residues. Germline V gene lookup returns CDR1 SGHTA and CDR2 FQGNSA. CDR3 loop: CASSSTGGNTEAFF. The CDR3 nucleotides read TGTGCCAGCAGCTCGACAGGGGGGAACACTGAAGCTTTCTTT. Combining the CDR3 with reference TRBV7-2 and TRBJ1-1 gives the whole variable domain GAGVSQSPSNKVTEKGKDVELRCDPISGHTALYWYRQSLGQGLEFLIYFQGNSAPDKSGLPSDRFSAERTGGSVSTLTIQRTQQEDSAVYLCASSSTGGNTEAFFGQGTRLTVV.

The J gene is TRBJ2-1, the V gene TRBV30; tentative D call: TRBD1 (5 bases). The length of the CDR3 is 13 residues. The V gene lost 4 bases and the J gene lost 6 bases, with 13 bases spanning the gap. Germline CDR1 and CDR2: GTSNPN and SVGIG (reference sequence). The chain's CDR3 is CAWNRGAANEQFF. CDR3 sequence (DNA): TGTGCCTGGAATAGGGGCGCCGCCAATGAGCAGTTCTTC.

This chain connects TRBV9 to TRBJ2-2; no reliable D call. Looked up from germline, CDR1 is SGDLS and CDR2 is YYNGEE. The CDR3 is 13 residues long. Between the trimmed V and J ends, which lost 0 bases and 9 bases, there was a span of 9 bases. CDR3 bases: TGTGCCAGCAGCGTAGGACTCTTCAGGGAGCTGTTTTTT. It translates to CASSVGLFRELFF.

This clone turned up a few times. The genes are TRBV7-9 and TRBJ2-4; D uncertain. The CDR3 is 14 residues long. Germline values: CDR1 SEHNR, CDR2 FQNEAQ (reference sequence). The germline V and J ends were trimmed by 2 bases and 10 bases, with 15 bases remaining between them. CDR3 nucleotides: TGTGCCAGCAGCTTAATAGAGTCCTCCGGTATTCAGTACTTC. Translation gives CASSLIESSGIQYF.

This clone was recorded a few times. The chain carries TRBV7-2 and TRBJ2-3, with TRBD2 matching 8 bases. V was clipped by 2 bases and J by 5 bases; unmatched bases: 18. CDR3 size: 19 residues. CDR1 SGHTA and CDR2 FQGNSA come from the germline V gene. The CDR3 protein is CASSLRGRGQRGWVDTQYF. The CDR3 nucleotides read TGTGCCAGCAGCTTACGGGGGCGTGGGCAGCGGGGGTGGGTAGATACGCAGTATTTT.

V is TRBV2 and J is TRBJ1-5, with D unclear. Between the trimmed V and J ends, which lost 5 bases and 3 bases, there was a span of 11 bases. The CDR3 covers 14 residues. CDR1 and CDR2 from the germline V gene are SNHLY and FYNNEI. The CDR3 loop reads CASSPRELNQPQHF. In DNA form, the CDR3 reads TGTGCCAGCAGTCCCCGGGAGCTCAATCAGCCCCAGCATTTT.

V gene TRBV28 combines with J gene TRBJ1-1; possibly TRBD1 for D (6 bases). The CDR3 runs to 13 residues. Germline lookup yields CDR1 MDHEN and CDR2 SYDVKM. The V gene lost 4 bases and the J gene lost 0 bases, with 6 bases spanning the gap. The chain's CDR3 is CASSYRVNTEAFF. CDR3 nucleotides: TGTGCCAGCAGTTACAGGGTGAACACTGAAGCTTTCTTT. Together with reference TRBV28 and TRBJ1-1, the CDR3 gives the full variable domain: DVKVTQSSRYLVKRTGEKVFLECVQDMDHENMFWYRQDPGLGLRLIYFSYDVKMKEKGDIPEGYSVSREKKERFSLILESASTNQTSMYLCASSYRVNTEAFFGQGTRLTVV.

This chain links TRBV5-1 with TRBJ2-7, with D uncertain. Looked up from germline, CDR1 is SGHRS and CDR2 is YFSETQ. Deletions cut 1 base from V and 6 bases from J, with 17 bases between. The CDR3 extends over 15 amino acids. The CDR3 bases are TGCGCCAGCAGCTTGCTCTCCAGCGATCGTGCCGAGCAGTACTTC. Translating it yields CASSLLSSDRAEQYF.

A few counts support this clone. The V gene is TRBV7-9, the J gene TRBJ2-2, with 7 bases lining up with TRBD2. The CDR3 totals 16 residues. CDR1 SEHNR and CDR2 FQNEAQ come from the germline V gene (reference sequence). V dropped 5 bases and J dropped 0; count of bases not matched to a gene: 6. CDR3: CASSPRLAANTGELFF. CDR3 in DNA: TGTGCCAGCAGCCCCCGACTAGCAGCGAACACCGGGGAGCTGTTTTTT.

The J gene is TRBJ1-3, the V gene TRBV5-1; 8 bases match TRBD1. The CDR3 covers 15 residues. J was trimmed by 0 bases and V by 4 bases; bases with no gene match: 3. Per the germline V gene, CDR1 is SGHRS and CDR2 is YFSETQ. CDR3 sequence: CASSLDRVSGNTIYF. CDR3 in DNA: TGCGCCAGCAGCCTGGACAGGGTCTCTGGAAACACCATATATTTT.